The rows below give T cell receptor beta chains drawn from one sample of a study of somatic mutations in cytotoxic T cells in rheumatoid arthritis. Measured with immunoSEQ multiplex PCR; TCRdb has only the in-frame clones, and not every one. This sample carries about 8,200 clones, roughly 75% of them seen once, and the ten largest clones take under 40%. The specimen was CD8+ T cells sorted from blood. These receptor sequences come from an adult with rheumatoid arthritis. The CDR3 runs from the conserved cysteine through the conserved F or W. A clone size is listed for some rows: how often the clone was seen (once, few, many), or a class if it is expanded.

v_call | clone_size | cdr3_aa
TRBV5-1 | . | CASSSTGASNYGYTF
TRBV19 | . | CASTTQTLSGANVLTF
TRBV5-8 | . | CASSLEGLRFSNQPQHF
TRBV28 | once | CASSFVRGTSSYNEQFF
TRBV11-1 | . | CASSRTSGGSSYQETQYF
TRBV6-5 | . | CASSLRTGNTGELFF
TRBV9 | . | CASSPQSQNYGYTF
TRBV30 | . | CAWSRYSGRGETQYF
TRBV27 | . | CASSSLAGDQPQHF
TRBV30 | . | CAWSAGGGLNEQFF
TRBV13 | few | CASSHRGVQETQYF
TRBV6-5 | . | CASAPGGMNEQFF
TRBV5-1 | . | CASSLAPGQGVIGGYGYTF
TRBV28 | . | CASSFEGQAVGTQYF
TRBV6-1 | . | CASITNRVTNEKLFF
TRBV11-2 | . | CASSPTGGLISYEQYF
TRBV7-9 | . | CAAGSWNTEAFF
TRBV5-1 | . | CASSLAGGGNEQFF
TRBV29-1 | . | CSVVDSGANVLTF
TRBV14 | . | CASSQGQNIYTDTQYF
TRBV27 | . | CASTPGTTTDTQYF
TRBV14 | . | CASSPSEGSPSTQYF
TRBV2 | . | CASSEVIGVFGEQYF
TRBV7-3 | . | CASSLTAGDTQYF
TRBV28 | . | CASTQRAGRNEQFF
TRBV4-2 | . | CASSQDRGGPDTQYF
TRBV2 | . | CARGGSGANVLTF
TRBV6-1 | . | CASSEWEIGENTQYF
TRBV13 | . | CASSSRVAGGRTDTQYF
TRBV2 | . | CASSPRPLYYNEQFF
TRBV28 | . | CASSEYQETQYF
TRBV4-2 | . | CASSHRPTGGSDNEQFF